This TCR beta chain appears in the sequencing data of a study of CD8 T cells in ankylosing spondylitis. A quantitative 5'-RACE method, one with molecular barcodes, was used to make TCR beta libraries. MiXCR, run by TCRdb on the 5' RACE reads, gives a single entry per CDR3 protein. The table records 200,000 to 250,000 distinct CDR3 sequences, approximately 7.6% of them present only once. General study results and limits: It was reported that disease-linked clones were significantly enriched in matched ankylosing spondylitis synovial fluid. Ankylosing spondylitis blood seemed to carry a telltale TCR beta motif made of under ten highly homologous variants.

Of note for this clonotype: Antigen: not known.

Per germline, CDR1 SNHLY and CDR2 FYNNEI. CDR3 length: 15 amino acids. Trimming removed 0 bases from V and 9 bases from J, with 18 bases in between. This receptor was obtained from a female donor with ankylosing spondylitis or in good health (not recorded which). The chain links TRBV2 to TRBJ2-7, with D perhaps matching TRBD1 (6 bases). The sequenced sample consisted of blood, either unsorted or a sorted T cell fraction (not recorded which). CDR3 loop: CASSEASSLTGRQYF. In DNA, the CDR3 is TGTGCCAGCAGTGAAGCGTCATCCCTAACAGGGAGGCAGTACTTC.